Listed below are T cell receptor beta chains from one sample, sequenced in a study of T cell responses to AZD1222 COVID-19 vaccine. Profiled with immunoSEQ multiplex PCR; TCRdb holds only in-frame clones, not every one. The data show 140,000 or so clones, approximately 90% seen once. Sequencing used peripheral blood, obtained 28 days after the second AZD1222 dose. The receptors come from an adult who received the AZD1222 COVID-19 vaccine. Each CDR3 is given with its conserved first and last residue. Fields, in order: CDR3 length, clone size, V gene, J gene, D gene, CDR3 protein, CDR3 DNA. A D gene is named only where the DNA matches it firmly. Size tells how often a clone was seen (once, few, many) or the class of an expanded clone, and some rows leave it out.

14,.,TRBV14,TRBJ2-3,TRBD2,CASSRGLMFDTQYF,TGTGCCAGCAGCCGGGGACTAATGTTCGATACGCAGTATTTT
14,.,TRBV5-4,TRBJ1-1,.,CASSLATTGTEAFF,TGTGCCAGCAGCTTGGCGACTACAGGCACTGAAGCTTTCTTT
15,.,TRBV9,TRBJ2-6,.,CASSPRSSGANVLTF,TGTGCCAGCAGCCCCAGGAGCTCTGGGGCCAACGTCCTGACTTTC
13,.,TRBV29-1,TRBJ1-1,.,CSVDNGRNTEAFF,TGCAGCGTTGACAACGGGAGGAACACTGAAGCTTTCTTT
17,.,TRBV3-1/TRBV3-2,TRBJ1-2,TRBD1,CASRQERGTGINYGYTF,TGTGCCAGCAGACAAGAGCGGGGGACAGGGATTAACTATGGCTACACCTTC
16,once,TRBV4-1,TRBJ2-5,TRBD2,CASSQVLPSGSKTQYF,TGCGCCAGCAGCCAAGTCTTGCCTAGCGGGAGCAAGACCCAGTACTTC
18,.,TRBV19,TRBJ1-4,TRBD1,CASSLRTGTLATNEKLFF,TGTGCCAGTAGTCTTAGGACAGGGACCCTCGCAACTAATGAAAAACTGTTTTTT
12,.,TRBV29-1,TRBJ1-2,.,CSVAHSNYGYTF,TGCAGCGTCGCGCATTCCAACTATGGCTACACCTTC
16,.,TRBV9,TRBJ2-1,.,CASSVGVGREVNEQFF,TGTGCCAGCAGCGTAGGGGTGGGCAGGGAAGTAAATGAGCAGTTCTTC
14,once,TRBV6-2/TRBV6-3,TRBJ1-1,.,CASSYWGMNTEAFF,TGTGCCAGCAGTTACTGGGGCATGAACACTGAAGCTTTCTTT
17,.,TRBV5-1,TRBJ2-3,TRBD2,CASSLGLLAGEVLTQYF,TGCGCCAGCAGCTTGGGTCTCCTAGCGGGAGAAGTGCTAACGCAGTATTTT
13,.,TRBV11-1,TRBJ2-1,.,CASSYTSYNEQFF,TGTGCCAGCAGCTATACTAGTTACAATGAGCAGTTCTTC
14,.,TRBV5-1,TRBJ2-7,TRBD2,CASSSTGGTYEQYF,TGCGCCAGCAGCTCCACGGGGGGAACCTACGAGCAGTACTTC
17,once,TRBV15,TRBJ1-3,.,CATSRDHLPSSGNTIYF,TGTGCCACCAGCAGAGATCACCTCCCCAGCTCTGGAAACACCATATATTTT
16,few,TRBV5-1,TRBJ2-7,TRBD1,CASSLPGQGLSYEQYF,TGCGCCAGCAGCCTACCGGGACAGGGGTTATCCTACGAGCAGTACTTC
15,.,TRBV20-1,TRBJ2-7,.,CSASGQTRTPYEQYF,TGCAGTGCTAGTGGGCAGACTAGAACCCCCTACGAGCAGTACTTC
16,.,TRBV2,TRBJ2-7,.,CASRPGPGTGVYEQYF,TGTGCCAGCAGGCCGGGCCCCGGGACTGGCGTCTACGAGCAGTACTTC